The next 20 T cell receptor beta chains were all read from a single sample in a study of blood T cell repertoires in COVID-19. TCRdb's table, derived via immunoSEQ multiplex PCR, lists solely in-frame clones and lacks some. This sample has about 49,000 clones, with about 87% found just once. The specimen sequenced was peripheral blood. These receptors all come from a woman of 80 years or more with COVID-19, enrolled during active disease.

The chain has TRBV30 and TRBJ1-6; D may be TRBD1 (6 bases). The germline CDR1 and CDR2 sequences are GTSNPN and SVGIG (reference sequence). The ends were cut back, 1 base at V and 9 bases at J, with 10 bases in the middle. CDR3 length: 13 residues. The CDR3 DNA is TGTGCCTGGAGTGAGGGGGTCGGTTCACCCCTCCACTTT. As protein: CAWSEGVGSPLHF.

This clone was recorded once. The rearrangement joins TRBV7-9 to TRBJ1-6; the match to TRBD1 covers 8 bases. V shed 5 bases, J shed 10 bases, and the junction held 13 bases outside the gene matches. Germline V gene sequence: CDR1 SEHNR, CDR2 FQNEAQ (reference sequence). This CDR3 region has 16 residues. The CDR3 DNA sequence: TGTGCCAGCAGCGTAGGACAGGGATTGGGTCGGTCACCCCTCCACTTT. As protein: CASSVGQGLGRSPLHF.

The CDR3 protein is CASSLPIQGNHGGYTF. The CDR3 region has the DNA TGTGCCAGCAGCTTACCAATACAGGGGAACCACGGTGGCTACACCTTC. This chain uses TRBV7-9 with TRBJ1-2; 7 nucleotides line up with TRBD1. V was pared by 2 bases and J by 7 bases, with 13 bases of the junction left unmatched. The CDR3 runs 16 residues. Germline-derived CDR1 and CDR2 are SEHNR and FQNEAQ (reference sequence).

This clone was counted once. The chain couples TRBV5-6 to TRBJ1-2, with 7 bases aligning to TRBD1. Germline-derived CDR1 and CDR2 are SGHDT and YYEEEE. This CDR3 is 13 amino acids long. V lost 4 bases, J lost 6 bases, and 6 bases stayed unmatched. In nucleotides, the CDR3 is TGTGCCAGCAGCATTAGACAGGGCAATGGCTACACCTTC. Its protein is CASSIRQGNGYTF.

V is TRBV27 and J is TRBJ1-1; the D is unclear. Trimming stripped 5 bases from V and 4 bases from J, with 14 bases between. Germline V gene lookup returns CDR1 MNHEY and CDR2 SMNVEV (reference sequence). This CDR3 contains 14 residues. Here the CDR3 reads CASSARTVGTEAFF. The DNA of the CDR3 is TGTGCCAGCAGTGCACGTACAGTGGGCACTGAAGCTTTCTTT.

This chain links TRBV5-1 with TRBJ2-5, with TRBD1 as a possible D gene (5 bases). The CDR3 is 14 amino acids. Germline lookup yields CDR1 SGHRS and CDR2 YFSETQ. Trimming cost V 2 bases and J 5 bases, with 13 bases left between them. CDR3 region: CASSLIPGKETQYF. As DNA, the CDR3 is TGCGCCAGCAGCTTAATACCAGGGAAGGAGACCCAGTACTTC. The full variable domain, its missing parts supplied by reference TRBV5-1 and TRBJ2-5, is KAGVTQTPRYLIKTRGQQVTLSCSPISGHRSVSWYQQTPGQGLQFLFEYFSETQRNKGNFPGRFSGRQFSNSRSEMNVSTLELGDSALYLCASSLIPGKETQYFGPGTRLLVL.

V and J are TRBV5-1 and TRBJ2-2; possible D gene TRBD1, 6 bases. CDR1 is SGHRS, CDR2 YFSETQ, per germline. This CDR3 is built from 15 residues. V was shortened by 0 bases and J by 7 bases, with 13 bases between the two germline ends. The chain's CDR3 is CASSLEDSRLGELFF. The CDR3 coding sequence is TGCGCCAGCAGCTTGGAGGACAGCCGACTCGGGGAGCTGTTTTTT.

The V gene is TRBV3-1 (or the pseudogene TRBV3-2), the J gene TRBJ2-7, with D possibly matching TRBD1 (6 bases). Trimming took 6 bases from V and 6 from J, leaving 12 bases between them. CDR3 length equals 12 residues. From germline, CDR1 is LGHDT and CDR2 YNNKEL (reference sequence). DNA of the CDR3: TGTGCCAGCAGACCGACAGGCGGCGAGCAGTACTTC. Amino acids: CASRPTGGEQYF.

This chain joins TRBV6-5 and TRBJ2-7; 7 bases line up with TRBD1. Trimming at V came to 4 bases and at J to 5 bases, leaving 11 bases not matched to a gene. The CDR3 contains 15 residues. Germline values: CDR1 MNHEY, CDR2 SVGAGI. DNA for the CDR3: TGTGCCAGCAGTTCCCCTCGACAGGGTCGTGACGAGCAGTACTTC. Translating it yields CASSSPRQGRDEQYF.

This chain joins TRBV27 and TRBJ2-2; 7 bases agree with TRBD2. V dropped 5 bases and J dropped 1; count of bases not matched to a gene: 4. Germline V lookup: CDR1 MNHEY, CDR2 SMNVEV (reference sequence). The CDR3 contains 15 residues. CDR3 loop: CASSRAGRNTGELFF. In DNA form, the CDR3 reads TGTGCCAGCAGTCGAGCGGGAAGGAACACCGGGGAGCTGTTTTTT.

By sample fraction, this clone is medium-sized. This chain links TRBV12-3 or TRBV12-4 with TRBJ2-3, with D uncertain. Trimming pared 6 bases from V and 4 bases from J, leaving 8 bases between. This CDR3 is built from 12 residues. Here the CDR3 DNA reads TGTGCCAGCAGCTATTTTCCAGATACGCAGTATTTT. Translating it yields CASSYFPDTQYF.

This chain links TRBV5-5 with TRBJ2-7; 8 bases agree with TRBD1. The CDR3 sequence is 18 residues long. CDR1 and CDR2 from the germline V gene are SGHKS and YYEKEE (reference sequence). Trimming removed 6 bases from V and 1 base from J; junction bases left unmatched: 18. DNA of the CDR3: TGTGCCAGCACCGCGGGACAGGTTCAGGCGGTGGGGTCCTACGAGCAGTACTTC. It is translated as CASTAGQVQAVGSYEQYF.

The chain links TRBV7-2 to TRBJ2-3; TRBD2 matches at 8 bases. This CDR3 contains 17 residues. Germline CDR1 SGHTA, CDR2 FQGNSA. The junction had 7 bases not matched to a gene; V was cut back by 1 base and J by 1 base. The CDR3 loop is CASSLGITSGGTDTQYF. The DNA for the CDR3 is TGTGCCAGCAGCTTAGGTATAACTAGCGGAGGCACAGATACGCAGTATTTT.

The rearrangement joins TRBV7-2 to TRBJ1-2, with TRBD1 matching over 7 bases. The V and J ends lost 1 base and 4 bases, in that order; junction bases with no gene match: 3. Germline V gene data show CDR1 as SGHTA and CDR2 as FQGNSA. The CDR3 sequence is 14 residues long. CDR3 region: CASSLVGQTYGYTF. DNA of the CDR3: TGTGCCAGCAGCTTAGTGGGACAGACCTATGGCTACACCTTC.

V usage is TRBV6-5 and J usage is TRBJ1-2; D is possibly TRBD1 (5 bases). The CDR3 length is 15 residues. Germline V gene data show CDR1 as MNHEY and CDR2 as SVGAGI. Trimming removed 4 bases from V and 2 bases from J, with 14 bases in between. The CDR3 nucleotides read TGTGCCAGCAGTTCCATACTGGACACCAACTATGGCTACACCTTC. It translates to CASSSILDTNYGYTF.

The rearrangement uses TRBV30 and TRBJ2-3; 12 bases fit TRBD2. Germline CDR1 GTSNPN, CDR2 SVGIG (reference sequence). After removal of 5 bases from V and 1 base from J, the junction contained 1 base not matched to a gene. The CDR3 length is 14 residues. CDR3 bases: TGTGCCTGGGGACTAGCGGGGCGCACAGATACGCAGTATTTT. This sequence encodes CAWGLAGRTDTQYF.

The J gene is TRBJ2-7, the V gene TRBV5-5; no reliable D call. Trimming took off 0 bases at V and 3 bases at J, with 16 bases between the two ends. This CDR3 contains 16 residues. Per the germline V gene, CDR1 is SGHKS and CDR2 is YYEKEE (reference sequence). Here the CDR3 DNA reads TGTGCCAGCAGCTTGGTGTGGGCTCCAGTGGGCTACGAGCAGTACTTC. This sequence encodes CASSLVWAPVGYEQYF.

For the CDR3, the DNA is TGTGCCAGCAGCTATCAGGGGGAGCAGCCCCAGCATTTT. Its translation: CASSYQGEQPQHF. This chain uses TRBV7-8 with TRBJ1-5, with 7 bases matching TRBD1. Germline CDR1 SGHVS, CDR2 FQNEAQ. Trimming cost V 4 bases and J 7 bases; bases outside gene matches: 4. This CDR3 comprises 13 residues.

The chain joins TRBV5-6 to TRBJ1-2; TRBD1 is a possible D gene (5 bases). The CDR3 spans 17 residues. V shed 0 bases and J shed 2 bases, with 17 bases lying between them. Germline V gene data show CDR1 as SGHDT and CDR2 as YYEEEE. In nucleotides, the CDR3 is TGTGCCAGCAGCTTGGGGGGGAGGCCGCTTATCAACTATGGCTACACCTTC. It codes for CASSLGGRPLINYGYTF.

The chain uses TRBV2 and TRBJ1-1; 7 nucleotides align to TRBD1. Trimming took 10 bases from V and 0 from J; bases not matched to a gene: 11. CDR3 size: 15 residues. Germline-derived CDR1 and CDR2 are SNHLY and FYNNEI. The CDR3 coding sequence is TGTGCCACCAGACAGGGCCCGACGATGAACACTGAAGCTTTCTTT. Its translation is CATRQGPTMNTEAFF.